These 15 T cell receptor beta chains came from one sample sequenced in a study of Graves' ophthalmopathy and Graves' hyperthyroidism. The study amplified TCR beta CDR3 regions using RNA transcripts. Second-round multiplex PCR came after a first-round RT-PCR that employed HTBI primers. TCRdb itself ran the multiplex PCR reads through MiXCR, one entry per CDR3 protein. The sample has about 700,000 distinct CDR3 sequences; roughly two fifths are singletons. Source material: peripheral blood. Receptors were obtained from an adult man with Graves' ophthalmopathy.

The J gene is TRBJ1-1, the V gene TRBV7-2; no reliable D call. The V end lost 8 bases, the J end lost 4 bases, and 14 bases lay between the germline ends. This CDR3 has 13 amino acids. Germline values: CDR1 SGHTA, CDR2 FQGNSA. In DNA, the CDR3 is TGTGCCAGCTCTCTGGTAAGACGCACTGAAGCTTTCTTT. Translation gives CASSLVRRTEAFF.

For this clonotype: Relative to the germline gene, one junction end is altered; a read error may explain this. This CDR3 is CSVDAGQKAF. The CDR3 coding sequence is TGCAGCGTTGACGCGGGACAGAAAGCTTTC. V usage is TRBV29-1 and J usage is TRBJ2-6; maybe TRBD1 (7 bases). Germline CDR1 is SQVTM and CDR2 is ANQGSEA. The CDR3 contains 10 residues.

For this clonotype: The junction departs from the called germline gene at one end, perhaps through a read error. The rearrangement links TRBV10-3 to TRBJ1-1, with D possibly matching TRBD1 (5 bases). Germline values: CDR1 ENHRY, CDR2 SYGVKD. The CDR3 has 13 amino acids. The CDR3 here is CAIGRSADTETFF. The DNA for the CDR3 is TGTGCCATCGGTCGGTCAGCGGACACTGAAACTTTCTTT.

This clonotype has a single count. It is likely a read error, because the conserved phenylalanine at the end of the CDR3 is missing. The gene calls are TRBV7-9 and TRBJ2-7; a weak D match, TRBD2 (5 bases). Germline CDR1 is SEHNR and CDR2 is FQNEAQ (reference sequence). With 0 bases removed from V and 5 bases from J, the gap between germline ends came to 11 bases. The length of the CDR3 is 14 residues. The CDR3 sequence: CASSLAGVVNEQYL. In nucleotides, the CDR3 is TGTGCCAGCAGCTTAGCGGGAGTGGTTAACGAGCAGTACCTC.

The sample holds a few counts of this clonotype. The chain has TRBV9 and TRBJ1-6; D is unresolved. The CDR3 runs to 12 residues. Looked up from germline, CDR1 is SGDLS and CDR2 is YYNGEE. The ends were cut back, 6 bases at V and 7 bases at J, with 8 bases in the middle. CDR3 region: CASTRGNSPLHF. For the CDR3, the DNA is TGTGCCAGCACCCGGGGAAATTCACCCCTCCACTTT. Based on the CDR3 plus reference TRBV9 and TRBJ1-6, the full variable domain is DSGVTQTPKHLITATGQRVTLRCSPRSGDLSVYWYQQSLDQGLQFLIQYYNGEERAKGNILERFSAQQFPDLHSELNLSSLELGDSALYFCASTRGNSPLHFGNGTRLTVT.

The gene calls are TRBV19 and TRBJ1-4; 7 nucleotides line up with TRBD1. The CDR3 consists of 15 residues. CDR1 LNHDA and CDR2 SQIVND come from the germline V gene (reference sequence). The ends lost 5 bases at V and 6 bases at J; junction bases unmatched: 9. The CDR3: CASSPQGDRDEKLFF. The CDR3 nucleotides are TGTGCCAGTAGTCCCCAGGGGGATAGAGATGAAAAACTGTTTTTT.

Many counts were recorded for this clonotype. An end of the junction does not agree with germline; a read error may underlie this. The chain employs TRBV10-3 and TRBJ1-2, with D tentatively TRBD1 (5 bases). From germline, CDR1 is ENHRY and CDR2 SYGVKD. This CDR3 has 14 residues. The CDR3 nucleotides are TGTGCCAGCAGTTACTCGGGGCTAAACTATGGCTACACCTTC. Translating it yields CASSYSGLNYGYTF.

A word on this clonotype: Relative to the germline gene, one junction end is altered; a read error may explain this. The CDR3 loop is CASSQDVGTEKTQYF. The CDR3 coding sequence is TGTGCCAGCAGCCAAGATGTGGGGACAGAAAAGACCCAGTACTTC. This rearrangement joins TRBV4-1 to TRBJ2-5, with TRBD1 identical over 7 bases. This CDR3 spans 15 amino acids. The germline V gene encodes CDR1 MGHRA and CDR2 YSYEKL.

Many counts were recorded for this clonotype. The rearrangement joins TRBV7-2 to TRBJ1-4, with D tentatively TRBD1 (5 bases). The CDR3 spans 16 residues. The V gene lost 1 base and the J gene lost 8 bases, with 17 bases spanning the gap. Germline lookup yields CDR1 SGHTA and CDR2 FQGNSA. CDR3: CASSLGIGGGNEKLFF. The CDR3 DNA reads TGTGCCAGCAGCTTAGGGATCGGGGGAGGCAACGAAAAACTGTTTTTT.

This clonotype was observed a handful of times. The J gene is TRBJ1-1, the V gene TRBV5-4; weak D call: TRBD1 (5 bases). The CDR3 covers 14 residues. V was clipped by 4 bases and J by 2 bases, with 12 bases between them. The germline V gene encodes CDR1 SGHNT and CDR2 YYREEE (reference sequence). CDR3 sequence: CASSLPDRNTEAFF. The CDR3 nucleotides read TGTGCCAGCAGCCTACCAGACAGAAACACTGAAGCTTTCTTT.

The V gene is TRBV7-2, the J gene TRBJ2-7, with 8 bases matching TRBD2. The CDR3 consists of 17 residues. The trim removed 3 bases at V and 0 bases at J, leaving 10 bases unmatched. Germline V gene sequence: CDR1 SGHTA, CDR2 FQGNSA. CDR3 region: CASSFLSGGRSSYEQYF. DNA for the CDR3: TGTGCCAGCAGCTTCCTCAGCGGGGGCAGGAGCTCCTACGAGCAGTACTTC.

This clonotype was recorded at least ten times. The V gene is TRBV5-1, the J gene TRBJ1-1; unclear D gene. Germline assignment: CDR1 SGHRS and CDR2 YFSETQ. V was shortened by 2 bases and J by 1 base, with 12 bases between the two germline ends. This CDR3 has 15 amino acids. The CDR3 DNA reads TGCGCCAGCAGCTTACGCTTGGCCCCGAACACTGAAGCTTTCTTT. As protein: CASSLRLAPNTEAFF.

This clonotype showed up just once. A read error may account for a junction end that differs from germline. The gene calls are TRBV25-1 and TRBJ2-2; 9 nucleotides agree with TRBD1. Germline CDR1 MGHDK, CDR2 SYGVNS. This CDR3 is built from 18 residues. As DNA, the CDR3 is TGCGCCAGCAGCCCCCAGCCGAGGACAGGGGTGGACACCGGGGAGCTGTTTTTT. Its translation: CASSPQPRTGVDTGELFF.

This clonotype was counted between two and nine times. The rearrangement uses TRBV20-1 and TRBJ1-5, with 9 bases lining up with TRBD1. J lost 0 bases, V lost 4 bases, and 7 bases had no gene match. Germline V lookup: CDR1 DFQATT, CDR2 SNEGSKA (reference sequence). The CDR3 runs 16 residues. The CDR3 nucleotides read TGCAGTGCTACCAAGGGACAGGGCCTTAGCAATCAGCCCCAGCATTTT. Its protein is CSATKGQGLSNQPQHF.

To note about this clonotype: This likely comes from a read error, as the CDR3 has no conserved phenylalanine or tryptophan at its end. The chain links TRBV9 to TRBJ1-1; TRBD1 aligns across 10 bases. There are 13 residues in the CDR3. Losses at the gene ends were 3 bases for V and 4 bases for J; bases not matched to a gene: 0. Germline assignment: CDR1 SGDLS and CDR2 YYNGEE. CDR3 sequence (DNA): TGTGCCAGCAGCGGGGACAGGGGCACTGAAGCTTTCCTT. Translated, it gives CASSGDRGTEAFL.